This T cell receptor (beta chain) was obtained from a study of beta chain features in type 1 diabetes. Study-level information: All samples together contributed 90 million to 110 million sorted cells for examination. Overall study findings and caveats: Among all four CD4+ subsets, Type 1 diabetes patients had TCRB CDR3s that were moderately but significantly shorter. Although PCR might favor shorter templates, it would do so equally in patients and controls.

Sorted CD4+ subsets: naive, central memory, regulatory, stem cell-like memory (CD45RO/CCR7/CD25/CD127/CD95/CD27 panel). With V trimmed by 4 bases and J by 5 bases, 10 bases remained unmatched. The CDR3 sequence is 16 residues long. Germline assignment: CDR1 PRHDT and CDR2 FYEKMQ (reference sequence). cDNA synthesis used the whole RNA isolate, giving expressed TCRB sequences. Naive, central memory and regulatory T cell samples averaged around 3.3 million reads. Libraries were prepared by immunoSEQ multiplex PCR; TCRdb keeps only in-frame clonotypes and omits some of them. The table includes around 300,000 clones, about 15% detected once. As to this clone: As yet, its antigen is unknown.

J is TRBJ2-3 and V is TRBV13; 9 nucleotides agree with TRBD1. The source is a man between 18 and 29 years old with type 1 diabetes. Material: naive CD4+ T cells from blood. The CDR3 DNA sequence: TGTGCCAGCAGCTCACAGTACAGGGGGCGCCAAGATACGCAGTATTTT. This sequence encodes CASSSQYRGRQDTQYF.